This TCR beta chain was identified in a study of cytomegalovirus exposure and HLA in healthy donors. Whole-study findings and limits: A later analysis found common viral pathogens apparently linked to several of the most significant clusters. Productive rates of about 90% or about 30% were seen for most TCR beta V segments in an earlier analysis.

The CDR3 sequence is 14 residues long. The V end lost 0 bases, the J end lost 0 bases, and 6 bases lay between the germline ends. Germline V gene data show CDR1 as GTSNPN and CDR2 as SVGIG (reference sequence). The PCR employed 60 Vbeta primers together with 13 Jbeta primers. Sequencing used immunoSEQ multiplex PCR; TCRdb keeps in-frame clones, though not all of them. The sample shows about 110,000 clones, roughly 71% of them seen only once. In the case of this clone: Its antigen is undetermined.

The sample was PBMCs. The chain uses TRBV30 and TRBJ1-5; D unclear. This sequence was found in a male donor in good health and CMV-seropositive. The CDR3 region has the DNA TGTGCCTGGAGTGTGGGCTATAGCAATCAGCCCCAGCATTTT. Translation gives CAWSVGYSNQPQHF.